These 28 T cell receptor beta chains share one sample of origin, sequenced in a study of shared clonotypes between healthy human individuals. Generated by immunoSEQ multiplex PCR, the TCRdb table keeps only in-frame clones and is missing some. Of some 1.5 million clones listed, around 98% are singletons. Sequencing used naive CD4+ T cells sorted from blood. The sample's subset: CD45RA+ positively selected. The receptors come from a man aged 25 to 40 in good health.

The chain has TRBV5-8 and TRBJ2-3, with D hard to call. V was clipped by 4 bases and J by 5 bases, with 8 bases between them. The CDR3 is 12 amino acids. CDR1 is SGHTS, CDR2 YDEGEE, per germline. This CDR3 is CASSVWEDTQYF. CDR3 coding DNA: TGTGCCAGCAGCGTGTGGGAAGATACGCAGTATTTT.

CDR3 residues: CASSPVTQQETQYF. The CDR3 DNA follows: TGTGCCAGCTCACCAGTCACCCAACAAGAGACCCAGTACTTC. The genes are TRBV18 and TRBJ2-5, with D uncertain. V lost 2 bases and J lost 2, with 9 bases in between. The CDR3 extends over 14 amino acids. The V gene's germline CDR1 is KGHSH and CDR2 LQKENI.

The chain recombines TRBV5-1 with TRBJ1-1; D uncertain. The CDR3 length is 14 residues. Trimming pared 1 base from V and 6 bases from J, leaving 13 bases between. Germline V gives CDR1 SGHRS, CDR2 YFSETQ. The CDR3 loop is CASSLRASPPEAFF. DNA for the CDR3: TGCGCCAGCAGCTTGAGGGCCAGTCCCCCTGAAGCTTTCTTT.

This chain links TRBV4-3 with TRBJ2-1; D may be TRBD2 (6 bases). Trimming shortened V by 3 bases and J by 0 bases, and 15 bases separated the two germline ends. CDR1 and CDR2 (germline): LGHNA, YSLEER. The CDR3 extends over 17 amino acids. The CDR3 protein is CASSQALQGLSYNEQFF. CDR3 DNA: TGCGCCAGCAGCCAGGCCCTCCAGGGACTCTCCTACAATGAGCAGTTCTTC.

This chain connects TRBV5-4 to TRBJ2-3, with D perhaps TRBD1 (5 bases). The CDR3 sequence is 15 residues long. Germline CDR1 reads SGHNT; CDR2 reads YYREEE (reference sequence). V lost 4 bases and J lost 0, with 12 bases in between. The CDR3 DNA reads TGTGCCAGCAGCCGAGCGACAGAGAGCACAGATACGCAGTATTTT. This encodes CASSRATESTDTQYF.

CDR3 sequence reads: CASSLAVTGFEHF. CDR3 nucleotides: TGTGCCAGCAGTTTGGCGGTTACAGGGTTTGAGCATTTT. The V call is TRBV27, the J call TRBJ1-5, with D possibly TRBD1 on 6 matching bases. CDR3 length: 13 amino acids. V was shortened by 3 bases and J by 14 bases, with 17 bases between the two germline ends. Germline CDR1 and CDR2: MNHEY and SMNVEV (reference sequence).

The J gene is TRBJ2-1, the V gene TRBV15; TRBD2 matches 11 bases. V gave up 0 bases and J gave up 7 bases; unmatched junction bases: 8. The germline gives CDR1 LNHNV, CDR2 YYDKDF (reference sequence). The CDR3 runs 17 residues. CDR3 sequence (DNA): TGTGCCACCAGCAGAGATGACAAACTAGCGGGAGTGAATGAGCAGTTCTTC. Translation: CATSRDDKLAGVNEQFF. Drawing the rest from reference TRBV15 and TRBJ2-1, the complete variable domain is DAMVIQNPRYQVTQFGKPVTLSCSQTLNHNVMYWYQQKSSQAPKLLFHYYDKDFNNEADTPDNFQSRRPNTSFCFLDIRSPGLGDTAMYLCATSRDDKLAGVNEQFFGPGTRLTVL.

V gene TRBV7-9 combines with J gene TRBJ1-1, with D unresolved. The CDR3 has 14 amino acids. V lost 1 base to trimming and J lost 1 base, with 7 bases between them. In germline, CDR1 is SEHNR, CDR2 FQNEAQ (reference sequence). CDR3 loop: CASSLVNRNTEAFF. The CDR3 nucleotides are TGTGCCAGCAGCTTAGTCAATCGGAACACTGAAGCTTTCTTT.

With regard to this clone: Other DNA sequences within the sample encode an identical CDR3. This chain links TRBV28 with TRBJ1-5, with D possibly TRBD1 on 6 matching bases. The CDR3 contains 14 residues. Germline V gene sequence: CDR1 MDHEN, CDR2 SYDVKM. Trimming took 1 base from V and 4 from J, leaving 8 bases between them. The CDR3 protein is CASSLLGANQPQHF. For the CDR3, the DNA is TGTGCCAGCAGTTTATTGGGGGCGAATCAGCCCCAGCATTTT.

This rearrangement joins TRBV28 to TRBJ2-7; TRBD1 is a possible D gene (6 bases). The CDR3 has 14 residues. V was shortened by 5 bases and J by 4 bases, with 15 bases between the two germline ends. Germline lookup yields CDR1 MDHEN and CDR2 SYDVKM. CDR3 residues: CASSPRTVPYEQYF. The CDR3 DNA is TGTGCCAGCAGTCCTCGGACAGTTCCTTACGAGCAGTACTTC.

The rearrangement links TRBV30 to TRBJ1-2, with D maybe TRBD1 (5 bases). Germline V gene lookup returns CDR1 GTSNPN and CDR2 SVGIG (reference sequence). V lost 3 bases and J lost 6, with 14 bases in between. The CDR3 sequence is 13 residues long. CDR3 nucleotides: TGTGCCTGGAGCCGGACAATTGTGGATGGCTACACCTTC. Translation gives CAWSRTIVDGYTF.

This chain connects TRBV5-1 to TRBJ2-2; 7 positions match TRBD2. This CDR3 is 16 amino acids long. Germline V lookup: CDR1 SGHRS, CDR2 YFSETQ. With V trimmed by 3 bases and J by 3 bases, 8 bases remained unmatched. CDR3 nucleotide sequence: TGCGCCAGCAGCTCAACGGGCGCGGGGGACACCGGGGAGCTGTTTTTT. This translates into CASSSTGAGDTGELFF.

The chain is built from TRBV7-2 and TRBJ2-7; D remains unclear. The CDR3 runs 15 residues. Germline lookup yields CDR1 SGHTA and CDR2 FQGNSA. The V and J ends lost 1 base and 4 bases respectively, with 14 bases between them. CDR3 DNA sequence: TGTGCCAGCAGCTTAGTACTGGGGTACAAATACGAGCAGTACTTC. This codes for CASSLVLGYKYEQYF.

The chain carries TRBV5-1 and TRBJ1-2, with a weak D call TRBD1 (5 bases). The CDR3 runs to 13 residues. Looked up from germline, CDR1 is SGHRS and CDR2 is YFSETQ. Trimming removed 1 base from V and 7 bases from J, with 11 bases in between. The CDR3 DNA follows: TGCGCCAGCAGCTTGCGCCAGGGTGCTGGCTACACCTTC. Amino acid sequence: CASSLRQGAGYTF.

The chain recombines TRBV6-4 with TRBJ1-3, with 9 nucleotides matching TRBD1. The CDR3 runs to 17 residues. Germline trimming cut 0 bases from V and 2 bases from J; bases unmatched to any gene: 5. Per germline, CDR1 MRHNA and CDR2 SNTAGT. The CDR3 is CASSDSQQGAPGNTIYF. The DNA for the CDR3 is TGTGCCAGCAGTGACTCGCAACAGGGGGCGCCTGGAAACACCATATATTTT.

This chain uses TRBV28 with TRBJ2-7, with D hard to call. Looked up from germline, CDR1 is MDHEN and CDR2 is SYDVKM. Trimming pared 2 bases from V and 3 bases from J, leaving 14 bases between. The CDR3 is 15 amino acids. CDR3 DNA: TGTGCCAGCAGTTTAGTCGGGTCGCAAAACTACGAGCAGTACTTC. Translation gives CASSLVGSQNYEQYF.

The J gene is TRBJ2-1, the V gene TRBV7-9; D gene unclear. Germline V lookup: CDR1 SEHNR, CDR2 FQNEAQ (reference sequence). V lost 7 bases and J 7 bases, leaving 11 bases between the germline ends. This CDR3 contains 12 residues. This chain's CDR3 is CASTSLGNEQFF. The CDR3 bases are TGTGCCAGCACCTCCTTAGGGAATGAGCAGTTCTTC.

The rearrangement links TRBV25-1 to TRBJ1-5, with D possibly TRBD1 on 6 matching bases. Trimming took 4 bases from V and 5 from J, leaving 15 bases between them. Germline V gene sequence: CDR1 MGHDK, CDR2 SYGVNS. The CDR3 has 15 residues. In DNA, the CDR3 is TGTGCCAGCAGTGCCCCCGGGGGCGGAGATCAGCCCCAGCATTTT. Translated: CASSAPGGGDQPQHF. Combining the CDR3 with reference TRBV25-1 and TRBJ1-5 gives the whole variable domain EADIYQTPRYLVIGTGKKITLECSQTMGHDKMYWYQQDPGMELHLIHYSYGVNSTEKGDLSSESTVSRIRTEHFPLTLESARPSHTSQYLCASSAPGGGDQPQHFGDGTRLSIL.

This clone has only one observation. The chain is built from TRBV5-4 and TRBJ2-3, with a possible D match to TRBD2 (7 bases). Per the germline V gene, CDR1 is SGHNT and CDR2 is YYREEE (reference sequence). The CDR3 totals 13 residues. Trimming removed 9 bases at V and 5 bases at J, with 16 bases between. The CDR3 nucleotides are TGTGCCACCTTGGGGGCGGGAGAAGATACGCAGTATTTT. Translating it yields CATLGAGEDTQYF.

This chain connects TRBV4-3 to TRBJ2-7, with 8 positions matching TRBD2. This CDR3 contains 18 residues. Germline V gene data show CDR1 as LGHNA and CDR2 as YSLEER. Trimming removed 0 bases from V and 4 bases from J; junction bases left unmatched: 14. The CDR3 DNA follows: TGCGCCAGCAGCCAAGATTTGATATCGGCGGGAGGTGTATACGAGCAGTACTTC. Its translation is CASSQDLISAGGVYEQYF.

The chain has TRBV5-4 and TRBJ2-7, with D possibly being TRBD2 (6 bases). Germline values: CDR1 SGHNT, CDR2 YYREEE (reference sequence). The CDR3 is made up of 15 amino acids. V was shortened by 5 bases and J by 6 bases, with 21 bases between the two germline ends. The CDR3 region has the DNA TGTGCCAGCAGTCTACCGGGACTTCGATCGCTCGAGCAGTACTTC. Translated, it gives CASSLPGLRSLEQYF.

This clone was counted a single time. V is TRBV30 and J is TRBJ1-1; D may be TRBD1 (6 bases). The ends were cut back, 7 bases at V and 4 bases at J, with 16 bases in the middle. This CDR3 has 13 amino acids. Germline-derived CDR1 and CDR2 are GTSNPN and SVGIG (reference sequence). This CDR3 reads CASSWGAGTEAFF. CDR3 nucleotide sequence: TGTGCCTCCTCCTGGGGGGCGGGCACTGAAGCTTTCTTT.

This chain connects TRBV5-1 to TRBJ1-1; weak D call: TRBD1 (5 bases). Germline CDR1 SGHRS, CDR2 YFSETQ. The CDR3 contains 15 residues. Trimming left V 1 base short and J 4 bases short, with 14 bases between. The CDR3 sequence: CASSLNMWGGTEAFF. CDR3 in DNA: TGCGCCAGCAGCTTGAATATGTGGGGGGGCACTGAAGCTTTCTTT.

The chain is built from TRBV6-4 and TRBJ2-2; D is perhaps TRBD1 or TRBD2 (6 bases each). From germline, CDR1 is MRHNA and CDR2 SNTAGT. The V and J ends lost 6 bases and 1 base respectively, with 12 bases between them. CDR3 length equals 15 residues. Written as DNA, the CDR3 is TGTGCCAGCAGCCGAGAGGGGGGGAACACCGGGGAGCTGTTTTTT. It is translated as CASSREGGNTGELFF.

The chain combines TRBV23-1 with TRBJ2-7; perhaps TRBD2 as D (6 bases). TRBV23-1 is flagged as an ORF with uncertain function. This CDR3 comprises 13 residues. The V and J ends lost 6 bases and 3 bases respectively, with 12 bases between them. In DNA form, the CDR3 reads TGCGCCAGCAGAACGGGGGAACACTACGAGCAGTACTTC. Translating gives CASRTGEHYEQYF.

CDR3 DNA: TGTGCCAGCAGTCAACAGGGTATGAACACTGAAGCTTTCTTT. As protein: CASSQQGMNTEAFF. The gene calls are TRBV5-4 and TRBJ1-1; D is possibly TRBD1 (6 bases). The CDR3 spans 14 residues. V lost 5 bases and J 0 bases, leaving 11 bases between the germline ends. The germline CDR1 and CDR2 sequences are SGHNT and YYREEE (reference sequence).

Concerning this clone: In the same sample, other DNA sequences code for this CDR3. The chain recombines TRBV5-1 with TRBJ1-1, with no clear D. Germline V lookup: CDR1 SGHRS, CDR2 YFSETQ. There are 14 residues in the CDR3. V was shortened by 1 base and J by 0 bases, with 7 bases between the two germline ends. The CDR3 loop is CASSLTGLNTEAFF. In DNA, the CDR3 is TGCGCCAGCAGCTTGACCGGTCTGAACACTGAAGCTTTCTTT.

In regard to this clone: The same CDR3 also results from other DNA sequences found in this sample. This sequence joins TRBV28 and TRBJ1-1; D gene ambiguous. V lost 3 bases and J 2 bases, leaving 4 bases between the germline ends. Germline V gene data show CDR1 as MDHEN and CDR2 as SYDVKM. CDR3 length: 12 residues. The CDR3 reads CASSFSNTEAFF. CDR3 in DNA: TGTGCCAGCAGTTTCTCTAACACTGAAGCTTTCTTT.